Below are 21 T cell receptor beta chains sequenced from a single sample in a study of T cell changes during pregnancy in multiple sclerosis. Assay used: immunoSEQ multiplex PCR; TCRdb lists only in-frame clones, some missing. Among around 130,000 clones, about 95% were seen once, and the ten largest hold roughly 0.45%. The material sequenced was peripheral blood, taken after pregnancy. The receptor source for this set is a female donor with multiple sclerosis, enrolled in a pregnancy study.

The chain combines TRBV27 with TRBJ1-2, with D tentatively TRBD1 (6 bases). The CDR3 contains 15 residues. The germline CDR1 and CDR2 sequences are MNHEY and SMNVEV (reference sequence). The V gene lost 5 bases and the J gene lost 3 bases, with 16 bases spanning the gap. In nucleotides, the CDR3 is TGTGCCAGCAGTACGAATGGACAGAACCACTATGGCTACACCTTC. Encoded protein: CASSTNGQNHYGYTF.

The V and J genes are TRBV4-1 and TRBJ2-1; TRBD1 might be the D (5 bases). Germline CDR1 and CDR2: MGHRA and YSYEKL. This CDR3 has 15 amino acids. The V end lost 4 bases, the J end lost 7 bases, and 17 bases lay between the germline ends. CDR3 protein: CASSPELAGLNEQFF. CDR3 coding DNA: TGCGCCAGCAGCCCCGAGCTGGCAGGGCTTAATGAGCAGTTCTTC.

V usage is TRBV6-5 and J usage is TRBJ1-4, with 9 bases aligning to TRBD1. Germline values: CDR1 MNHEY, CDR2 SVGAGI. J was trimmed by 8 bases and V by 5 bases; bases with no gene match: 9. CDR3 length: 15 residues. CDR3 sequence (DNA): TGTGCCAGCAGTCCCAACCGGGACAGGGCGGAAAAACTGTTTTTT. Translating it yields CASSPNRDRAEKLFF.

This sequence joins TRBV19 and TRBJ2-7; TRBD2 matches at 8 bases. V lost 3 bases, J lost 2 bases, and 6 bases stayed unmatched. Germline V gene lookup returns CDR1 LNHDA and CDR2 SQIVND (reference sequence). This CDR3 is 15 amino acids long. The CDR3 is CASSISGGGTYEQYF. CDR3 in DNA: TGTGCCAGTAGTATCTCGGGGGGGGGCACCTACGAGCAGTACTTC.

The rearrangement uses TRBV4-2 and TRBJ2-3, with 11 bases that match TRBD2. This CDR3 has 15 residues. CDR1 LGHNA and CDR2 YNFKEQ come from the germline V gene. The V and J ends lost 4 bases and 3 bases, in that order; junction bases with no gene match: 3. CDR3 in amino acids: CASSPWTSGTDTQYF. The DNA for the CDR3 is TGTGCCAGCAGCCCGTGGACTAGCGGGACAGATACGCAGTATTTT.

CDR3 coding DNA: TGTGCCAGCAGTGAGGGTCAGGGCCCGAGGAGAGAGACCCAGTACTTC. Translating it yields CASSEGQGPRRETQYF. J is TRBJ2-5 and V is TRBV25-1, with D possibly matching TRBD1 (5 bases). Germline V lookup: CDR1 MGHDK, CDR2 SYGVNS. The CDR3 extends over 16 amino acids. Trimming left V 3 bases short and J 4 bases short, with 18 bases between.

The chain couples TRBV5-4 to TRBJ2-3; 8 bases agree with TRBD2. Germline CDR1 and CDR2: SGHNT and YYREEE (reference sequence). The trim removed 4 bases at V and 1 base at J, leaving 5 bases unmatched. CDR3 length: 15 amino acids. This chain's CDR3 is CASSPKLAGTDTQYF. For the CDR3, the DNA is TGTGCCAGCAGCCCGAAACTAGCGGGCACAGATACGCAGTATTTT.

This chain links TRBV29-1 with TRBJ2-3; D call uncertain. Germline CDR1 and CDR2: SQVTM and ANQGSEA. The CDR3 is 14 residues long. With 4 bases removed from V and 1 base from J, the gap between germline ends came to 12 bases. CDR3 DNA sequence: TGCAGCGTTGTAAACCCAAGCCGCACAGATACGCAGTATTTT. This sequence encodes CSVVNPSRTDTQYF.

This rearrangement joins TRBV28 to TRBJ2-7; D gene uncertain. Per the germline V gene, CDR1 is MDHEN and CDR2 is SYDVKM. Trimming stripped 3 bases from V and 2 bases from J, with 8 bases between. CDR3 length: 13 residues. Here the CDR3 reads CASSFPLPYEQYF. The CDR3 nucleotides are TGTGCCAGCAGTTTTCCCCTTCCCTACGAGCAGTACTTC.

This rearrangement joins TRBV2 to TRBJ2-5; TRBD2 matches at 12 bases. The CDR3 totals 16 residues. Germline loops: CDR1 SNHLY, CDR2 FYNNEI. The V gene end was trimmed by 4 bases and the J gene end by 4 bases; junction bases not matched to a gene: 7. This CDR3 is CASSALAGGPRETQYF. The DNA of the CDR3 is TGTGCCAGCAGTGCTCTAGCGGGAGGGCCAAGAGAGACCCAGTACTTC. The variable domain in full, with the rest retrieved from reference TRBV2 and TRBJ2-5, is EPEVTQTPSHQVTQMGQEVILRCVPISNHLYFYWYRQILGQKVEFLVSFYNNEISEKSEIFDDQFSVERPDGSNFTLKIRSTKLEDSAMYFCASSALAGGPRETQYFGPGTRLLVL.

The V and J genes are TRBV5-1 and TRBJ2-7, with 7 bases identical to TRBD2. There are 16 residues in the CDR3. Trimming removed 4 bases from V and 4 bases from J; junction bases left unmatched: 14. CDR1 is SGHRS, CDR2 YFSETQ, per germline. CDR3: CASSPSISGVTYEQYF. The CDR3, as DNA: TGCGCCAGCAGCCCCAGCATCAGCGGGGTTACTTACGAGCAGTACTTC.

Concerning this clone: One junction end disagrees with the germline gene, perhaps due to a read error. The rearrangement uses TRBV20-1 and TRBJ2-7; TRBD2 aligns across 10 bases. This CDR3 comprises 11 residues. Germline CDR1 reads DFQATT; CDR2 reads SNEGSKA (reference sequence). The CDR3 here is CSARTTSGTIF. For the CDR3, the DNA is TGCAGTGCTAGAACTACTAGCGGGACAATCTTC.

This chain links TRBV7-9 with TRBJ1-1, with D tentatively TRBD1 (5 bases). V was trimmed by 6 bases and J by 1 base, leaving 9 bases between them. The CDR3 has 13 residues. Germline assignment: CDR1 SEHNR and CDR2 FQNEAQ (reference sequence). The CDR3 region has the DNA TGTGCCAGCAGACCAACAGGGAACACTGAAGCTTTCTTT. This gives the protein CASRPTGNTEAFF.

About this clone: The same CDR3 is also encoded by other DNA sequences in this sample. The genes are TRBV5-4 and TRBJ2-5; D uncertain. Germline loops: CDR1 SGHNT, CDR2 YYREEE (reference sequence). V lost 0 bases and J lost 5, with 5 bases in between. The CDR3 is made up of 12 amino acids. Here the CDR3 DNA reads TGTGCCAGCAGCTTGGCCGGGGAGACCCAGTACTTC. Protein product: CASSLAGETQYF.

The CDR3 bases are TGTGCCAGCAGTTACGGAGACAACTATGGCTACACCTTC. This sequence encodes CASSYGDNYGYTF. The J gene is TRBJ1-2, the V gene TRBV6-5; no definite D call. Trimming took 2 bases from V and 2 from J, leaving 6 bases between them. This CDR3 region has 13 residues. Germline CDR1 reads MNHEY; CDR2 reads SVGAGI.

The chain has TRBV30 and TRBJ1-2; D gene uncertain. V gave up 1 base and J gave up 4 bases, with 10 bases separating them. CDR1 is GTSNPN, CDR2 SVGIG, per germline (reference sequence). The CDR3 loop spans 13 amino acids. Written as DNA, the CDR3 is TGTGCCTGGAGTGGAGGGTACGTCTATGGCTACACCTTC. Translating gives CAWSGGYVYGYTF.

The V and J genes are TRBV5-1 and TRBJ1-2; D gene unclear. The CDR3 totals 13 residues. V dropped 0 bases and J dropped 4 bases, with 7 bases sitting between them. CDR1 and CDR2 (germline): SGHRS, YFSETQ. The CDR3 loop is CASSLVGSYGYTF. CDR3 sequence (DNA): TGCGCCAGCAGCTTGGTGGGCAGCTATGGCTACACCTTC.

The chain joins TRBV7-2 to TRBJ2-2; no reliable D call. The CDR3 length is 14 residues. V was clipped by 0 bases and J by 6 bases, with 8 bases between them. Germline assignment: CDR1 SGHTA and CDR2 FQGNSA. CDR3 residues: CASSLAFRPGELFF. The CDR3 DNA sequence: TGTGCCAGCAGCTTAGCGTTCCGTCCCGGGGAGCTGTTTTTT. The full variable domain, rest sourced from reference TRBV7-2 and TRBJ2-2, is GAGVSQSPSNKVTEKGKDVELRCDPISGHTALYWYRQSLGQGLEFLIYFQGNSAPDKSGLPSDRFSAERTGGSVSTLTIQRTQQEDSAVYLCASSLAFRPGELFFGEGSRLTVL.

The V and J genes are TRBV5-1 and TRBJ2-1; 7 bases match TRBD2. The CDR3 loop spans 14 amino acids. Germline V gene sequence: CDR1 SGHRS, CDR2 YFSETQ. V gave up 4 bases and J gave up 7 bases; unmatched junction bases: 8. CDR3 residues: CASSQGLVTNEQFF. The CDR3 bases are TGCGCCAGCAGCCAAGGACTAGTAACGAATGAGCAGTTCTTC.

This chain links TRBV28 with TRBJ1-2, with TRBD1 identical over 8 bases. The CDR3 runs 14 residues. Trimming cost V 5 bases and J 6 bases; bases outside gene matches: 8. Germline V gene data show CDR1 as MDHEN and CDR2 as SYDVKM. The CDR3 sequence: CASSGDRIGDGYTF. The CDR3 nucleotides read TGTGCCAGCAGTGGGGACAGGATCGGGGATGGCTACACCTTC.

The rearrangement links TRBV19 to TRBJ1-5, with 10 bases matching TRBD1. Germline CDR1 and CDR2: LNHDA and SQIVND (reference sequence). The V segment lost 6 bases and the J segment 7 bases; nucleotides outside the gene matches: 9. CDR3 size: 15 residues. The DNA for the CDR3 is TGTGCCAGTAGCACGGGACAGGGGTCGGGACAGCCCCAGCATTTT. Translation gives CASSTGQGSGQPQHF.